The TCR beta chain under discussion was sequenced for a study of blood T cells in healthy people across ages. Study-wide results and limits: What prevented conclusive comparison of naive and antigen-experienced cells was that PBMCs were unsorted. Observed TCR beta diversity showed a strong correlation with the percentage of naive T cells as measured by flow cytometry. Among T cells, TCR beta diversity per million cells dropped roughly linearly as age rose.

Together with a sample-barcoded 5' primer, a J-beta primer mix was included in a second PCR lasting roughly 6 to 12 cycles. Each cDNA molecule carried a tag from a template-switch adaptor that contained 12 random nucleotides. TCRdb recomputed calls from the 5' RACE reads with MiXCR, one row per CDR3 protein. Of 1.5 million to 2 million distinct CDR3 sequences in the sample, approximately 50% were seen once. Comment on this clonotype: No antigen is known for it.

There are 15 residues in the CDR3. Germline V CDR1 and CDR2: DFQATT, SNEGSKA (reference sequence). The V gene lost 3 bases and the J gene lost 0 bases, with 15 bases spanning the gap. This chain uses TRBV20-1 with TRBJ2-7; TRBD2 is a possible D gene (7 bases). Sequencing used blood. The sequence was obtained from a woman aged 40 to 50 in good health. DNA of the CDR3: TGCAGTGCTAGCAACCTTGGGGGGGCCTCCTACGAGCAGTACTTC. This gives the protein CSASNLGGASYEQYF.